Described below is a single T cell receptor beta chain sequence and its context. The antigen remains unidentified. The authors distributed each subset's genomic DNA evenly over several immunoSEQ plates. Sequencing used immunoSEQ multiplex PCR; TCRdb keeps in-frame clones, though not all of them. The data contain roughly 1,100,000 clones, more than 60% of them singletons. This sample is part of a study of shared clonotypes between healthy human individuals. Trimming at V came to 4 bases and at J to 2 bases, leaving 6 bases not matched to a gene. This CDR3 is 15 amino acids long. Germline CDR1 reads MNHNY; CDR2 reads SVGAGI (reference sequence). General study findings and limits: Among the subsets, naive ones generally showed larger estimated richness than memory ones.

The receptor comes from a man aged 18-30 years in good health. Sequencing was done on a sample of memory CD4+ T cells sorted from blood. The subset denotes: CD45RA-negative fraction. The chain is built from TRBV6-6 and TRBJ2-3, with 7 bases fitting TRBD2. The CDR3: CASSSLGGYTDTQYF. In nucleotides, the CDR3 is TGTGCCAGCAGTTCACTCGGGGGGTACACAGATACGCAGTATTTT.